Listed below are T cell receptor beta chains from one sample, sequenced in a study of human T cells and chemical hapten exposure. MiXCR, applied by TCRdb to the RACE reads, yields one record per CDR3 protein. The sample includes 75,000 to 95,000 distinct CDR3 sequences, 10% to 15% seen only once; the top ten take 3.5%. The material sequenced was whole blood, taken in connection with sensitization to the hapten diphenylcyclopropenone (DPC). The source of these receptors is a woman aged 60-70 years with alopecia areata. Some clones in this sample may be carry-over from other donors' samples. CDR3s include the opening cysteine and the closing phenylalanine or tryptophan. A D gene is named only where the DNA matches it firmly. Size values are once, few and many counts, or a class for expanded clones, and some rows have none.

clone_size | d_call | j_call | v_call | cdr3_nt | cdr3_aa
NA | NA | TRBJ1-1 | TRBV10-1 | TGCGCCAGCAGTGCTGGGGGCGGGTACACTGAAGCTTTCTTT | CASSAGGGYTEAFF
many | NA | TRBJ2-7 | TRBV5-1 | TGCGCCAGCAGCCCGGGGACCAAGCAGTACTTC | CASSPGTKQYF
once | NA | TRBJ2-7 | TRBV20-1 | TGCAGTGCTAGATGGGGGCTTGAGCAGTACTTC | CSARWGLEQYF
NA | NA | TRBJ1-4 | TRBV6-6 | TGTGCCAGCAGTTACTGGCGGGAATTTAATGAAAAACTGTTTTTT | CASSYWREFNEKLFF
few | TRBD1 | TRBJ1-2 | TRBV29-1 | TGCAGCGTGGACGACAGGGCCTTTCGTACCTTC | CSVDDRAFRTF
few | TRBD1 | TRBJ2-3 | TRBV5-1 | TGCGCCAGCAGTTTCGCACCGGGACAGTTCGGAGATACGCAGTATTTT | CASSFAPGQFGDTQYF
few | TRBD2 | TRBJ2-1 | TRBV14 | TGTGCCAGCAGTTACGGGGGGGCGATGAATGAGCAGTTCTTC | CASSYGGAMNEQFF
NA | TRBD2 | TRBJ2-3 | TRBV20-1 | TGCAGTGCTGTCCTGACTAGCGGGGATGAGAAGTATTTT | CSAVLTSGDEKYF
few | NA | TRBJ2-7 | TRBV5-1 | TGCGCCAGCAGTTCTACAGGGATGTCCTCCTACGAGCAGTACTTC | CASSSTGMSSYEQYF
NA | NA | TRBJ1-2 | TRBV13 | TGTGCCAGCAGCTTAGTCAGGCCCACGGACTATGGCTACACCTTC | CASSLVRPTDYGYTF